Listed below are T cell receptor beta chains from one sample, sequenced in a study of T cells after somatic rescue of genetic block. The method was immunoSEQ multiplex PCR; TCRdb's version includes in-frame clones alone and lacks a portion of them. The data hold some 70,000 clones, with approximately 91% observed a single time. Sequences were obtained from peripheral blood mononuclear cells (PBMCs). The receptors shown here come from a man younger than 40. CDR3s include the opening cysteine and the closing phenylalanine or tryptophan. The D gene is left open where the match is weak. Some rows have no size entry. The others give once, few or many, or a class for an expanded clone.

D gene	J gene	V gene	clone size	CDR3 protein	CDR3 DNA
NA	TRBJ2-7	TRBV2	NA	CASRLERTSGGPYEQYF	TGTGCCAGCAGACTCGAACGAACTTCAGGTGGCCCCTACGAGCAGTACTTC
NA	TRBJ2-1	TRBV5-8	NA	CASSLWRGPSGEQFF	TGTGCCAGCAGCTTGTGGCGGGGCCCCTCCGGTGAGCAGTTCTTC
NA	TRBJ1-4	TRBV11-2	NA	CASSLDGRRDEKLFF	TGTGCCAGCAGCTTAGATGGCCGCCGAGATGAAAAACTGTTTTTT
NA	TRBJ2-1	TRBV7-2	NA	CANSGTPGNEQFF	TGTGCCAACTCCGGGACACCGGGCAATGAGCAGTTCTTC
NA	TRBJ2-1	TRBV19	NA	CASSIFANEQFF	TGTGCCAGTAGTATTTTTGCCAATGAGCAGTTCTTC
TRBD1	TRBJ2-7	TRBV28	NA	CASSWTGGSYEQYF	TGTGCCAGCAGTTGGACAGGGGGCTCCTACGAGCAGTACTTC
NA	TRBJ1-6	TRBV6-5	once	CASSYGVHSPLHF	TGTGCCAGCAGCTACGGCGTGCATTCACCCCTCCACTTT
NA	TRBJ2-2	TRBV9	NA	CASSVGAYPGTGELFF	TGTGCCAGCAGCGTAGGGGCTTACCCGGGCACCGGGGAGCTGTTTTTT
TRBD1	TRBJ1-6	TRBV6-1	NA	CASSGQGGSPLHF	TGTGCCAGCAGTGGACAGGGAGGGTCACCCCTCCACTTT
TRBD2	TRBJ2-3	TRBV4-3	NA	CASSPKLRLAGGDTQYF	TGCGCCAGCAGCCCGAAGCTTCGGCTAGCGGGAGGAGATACGCAGTATTTT
TRBD1	TRBJ2-2	TRBV19	few	CASSQGTANTGELFF	TGTGCCAGTAGCCAGGGGACAGCGAACACCGGGGAGCTGTTTTTT
NA	TRBJ2-7	TRBV2	NA	CASRDGPYEQYF	TGTGCCAGCAGGGACGGTCCCTACGAGCAGTACTTC
NA	TRBJ2-3	TRBV19	NA	CASTPRGGQNTDTQYF	TGTGCCAGTACCCCTCGGGGGGGACAGAACACAGATACGCAGTATTTT
NA	TRBJ2-7	TRBV7-2	NA	CASSTGLYEQYF	TGTGCCAGCAGCACGGGACTTTACGAGCAGTACTTC
NA	TRBJ2-1	TRBV5-1	NA	CASSGLWPEEQFF	TGCGCCAGCAGCGGGCTTTGGCCCGAGGAGCAGTTCTTC
TRBD2	TRBJ2-7	TRBV4-1	NA	CASSPRVAGGSSYEQYF	TGCGCCAGCAGCCCCCGGGTAGCGGGGGGGTCATCCTACGAGCAGTACTTC
NA	TRBJ2-7	TRBV9	once	CASSPGGTSYEQYF	TGTGCCAGCAGCCCCGGTGGGACCTCCTACGAGCAGTACTTC
TRBD1	TRBJ2-1	TRBV4-3	NA	CASSHSWGQGFDEQFF	TGCGCCAGCAGCCACAGCTGGGGACAGGGGTTCGATGAGCAGTTCTTC
TRBD1	TRBJ2-7	TRBV4-2	NA	CASSPEGVDRGEQYF	TGTGCCAGCAGCCCGGAGGGGGTGGACAGGGGAGAGCAGTACTTC
TRBD1	TRBJ1-6	TRBV2	NA	CASSAGRGNSPLHF	TGTGCCAGCAGTGCGGGCAGGGGGAATTCACCCCTCCACTTT
TRBD2	TRBJ2-7	TRBV7-2	NA	CASSLEWREGEQYF	TGTGCCAGCAGCTTAGAGTGGCGGGAGGGGGAGCAGTACTTC
NA	TRBJ2-3	TRBV5-1	NA	CASSFKGETDTQYF	TGCGCCAGCAGCTTTAAAGGGGAGACAGATACGCAGTATTTT
NA	TRBJ2-3	TRBV4-1	NA	CASSQGGSTDTQYF	TGCGCCAGCAGCCAAGGGGGGAGTACAGATACGCAGTATTTT
NA	TRBJ2-7	TRBV10-2	once	CASSGPPGPYEQYF	TGCGCCAGCAGTGGACCTCCGGGGCCCTACGAGCAGTACTTC
TRBD2	TRBJ2-3	TRBV9	NA	CASSGPYGREPTDTQYF	TGTGCCAGCAGCGGACCGTATGGGAGGGAACCCACAGATACGCAGTATTTT
NA	TRBJ2-2	TRBV14	few	CASSPQATGELFF	TGTGCCAGCAGCCCACAGGCTACCGGGGAGCTGTTTTTT
NA	TRBJ2-1	TRBV5-1	NA	CASSLRVGSYNEQFF	TGCGCCAGCAGCTTGCGGGTGGGCTCCTACAATGAGCAGTTCTTC
NA	TRBJ2-7	TRBV11-2	NA	CASSLGPAGPLYEQYF	TGTGCCAGCAGCTTAGGTCCAGCGGGCCCCCTCTACGAGCAGTACTTC
TRBD1	TRBJ2-7	TRBV5-1	NA	CASSRGQGVDEQYF	TGCGCCAGCAGCCGGGGACAGGGGGTCGACGAGCAGTACTTC
TRBD1	TRBJ1-5	TRBV6-1	NA	CASSAPTGFNINQPQHF	TGTGCCAGCAGTGCCCCGACAGGGTTCAATATCAATCAGCCCCAGCATTTT
TRBD2	TRBJ2-1	TRBV13	NA	CASSLDTSGSVYNEQFF	TGTGCCAGCAGCTTAGACACTAGCGGGAGTGTCTACAATGAGCAGTTCTTC
NA	TRBJ2-5	TRBV19	once	CASSISERETQYF	TGTGCCAGTAGTATATCGGAACGAGAGACCCAGTACTTC
TRBD2	TRBJ2-1	TRBV5-1	NA	CASSLGLAGLSSYNEQFF	TGCGCCAGCAGCCTGGGACTAGCGGGGCTAAGCTCCTACAATGAGCAGTTCTTC
NA	TRBJ2-2	TRBV5-1	NA	CASSKQGRRNKGELFF	TGCGCCAGCAGCAAACAGGGACGTCGGAATAAAGGGGAGCTGTTTTTT
NA	TRBJ1-5	TRBV6-1	once	CASSEIWQGHNQPQHF	TGTGCCAGCAGTGAGATATGGCAGGGGCACAATCAGCCCCAGCATTTT
NA	TRBJ2-7	TRBV10-3	NA	CAIRQVVANEQYF	TGTGCCATCCGGCAAGTGGTAGCGAACGAGCAGTACTTC